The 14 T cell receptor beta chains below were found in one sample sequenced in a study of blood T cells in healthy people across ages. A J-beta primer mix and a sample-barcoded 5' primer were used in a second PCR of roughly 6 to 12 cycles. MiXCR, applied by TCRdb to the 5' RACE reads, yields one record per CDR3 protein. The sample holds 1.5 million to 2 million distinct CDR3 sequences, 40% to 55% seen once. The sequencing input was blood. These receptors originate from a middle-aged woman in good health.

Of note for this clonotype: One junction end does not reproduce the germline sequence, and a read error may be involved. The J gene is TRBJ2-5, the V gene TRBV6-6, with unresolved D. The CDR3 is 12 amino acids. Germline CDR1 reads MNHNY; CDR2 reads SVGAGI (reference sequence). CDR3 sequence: CASSYYGPEQYF. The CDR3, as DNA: TGTGCTAGCAGTTATTATGGTCCGGAGCAGTACTTC.

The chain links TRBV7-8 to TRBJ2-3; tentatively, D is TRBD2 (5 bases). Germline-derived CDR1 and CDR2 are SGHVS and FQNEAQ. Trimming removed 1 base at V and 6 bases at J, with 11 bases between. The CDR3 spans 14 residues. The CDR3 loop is CASSLVSIADTQYF. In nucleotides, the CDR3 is TGTGCCAGCAGCTTAGTTTCTATAGCGGATACGCAGTATTTT.

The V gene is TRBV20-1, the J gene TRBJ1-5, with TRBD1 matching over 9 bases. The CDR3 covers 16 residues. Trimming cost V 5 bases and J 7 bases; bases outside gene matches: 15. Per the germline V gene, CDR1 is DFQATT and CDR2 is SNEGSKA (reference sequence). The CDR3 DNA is TGCAGTGCTGGCCCCGGGACAGGGATAGGGAAGCAGCCCCAGCATTTT. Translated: CSAGPGTGIGKQPQHF.

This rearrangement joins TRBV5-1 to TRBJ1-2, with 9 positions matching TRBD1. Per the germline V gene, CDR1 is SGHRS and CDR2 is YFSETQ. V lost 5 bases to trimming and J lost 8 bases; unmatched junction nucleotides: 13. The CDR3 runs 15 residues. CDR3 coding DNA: TGCGCCAGCAGGCCCGGCGGACAGGGGAATCGGGGCTACACCTTC. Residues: CASRPGGQGNRGYTF.

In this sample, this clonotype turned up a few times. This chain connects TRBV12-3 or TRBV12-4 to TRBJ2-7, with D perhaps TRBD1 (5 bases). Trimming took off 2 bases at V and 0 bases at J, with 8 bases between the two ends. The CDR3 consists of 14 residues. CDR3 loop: CASSLSRVSYEQYF. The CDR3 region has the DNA TGTGCCAGCAGTTTATCCAGGGTCTCCTACGAGCAGTACTTC.

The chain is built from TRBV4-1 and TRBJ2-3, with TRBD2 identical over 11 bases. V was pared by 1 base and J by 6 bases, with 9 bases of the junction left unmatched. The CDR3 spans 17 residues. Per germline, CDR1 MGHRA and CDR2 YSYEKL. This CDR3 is CASSQVGSGGAGDTQYF. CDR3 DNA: TGCGCCAGCAGCCAAGTCGGTAGCGGGGGGGCAGGCGATACGCAGTATTTT.

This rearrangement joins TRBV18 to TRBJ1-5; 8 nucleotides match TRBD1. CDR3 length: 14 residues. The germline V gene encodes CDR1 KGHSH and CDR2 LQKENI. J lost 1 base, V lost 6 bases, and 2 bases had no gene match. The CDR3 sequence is CASSGQASNQPQHF. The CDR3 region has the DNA TGTGCCAGCTCGGGACAGGCCAGCAATCAGCCCCAGCATTTT.

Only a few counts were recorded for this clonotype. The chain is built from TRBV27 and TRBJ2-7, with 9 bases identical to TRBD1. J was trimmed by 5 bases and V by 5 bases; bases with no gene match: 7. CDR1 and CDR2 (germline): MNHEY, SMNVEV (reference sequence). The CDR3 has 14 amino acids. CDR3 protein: CASSLRDRADEQYF. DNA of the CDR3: TGTGCCAGCAGTCTGCGGGACAGGGCGGACGAGCAGTACTTC.

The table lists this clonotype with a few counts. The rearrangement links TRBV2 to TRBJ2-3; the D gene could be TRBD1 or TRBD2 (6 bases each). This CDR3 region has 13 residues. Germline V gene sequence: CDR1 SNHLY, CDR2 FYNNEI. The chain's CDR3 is CATRGDSTDTQYF. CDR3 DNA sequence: TGTGCAACTAGGGGGGACAGCACAGATACGCAGTATTTT. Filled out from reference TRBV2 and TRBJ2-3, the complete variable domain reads EPEVTQTPSHQVTQMGQEVILRCVPISNHLYFYWYRQILGQKVEFLVSFYNNEISEKSEIFDDQFSVERPDGSNFTLKIRSTKLEDSAMYFCATRGDSTDTQYFGPGTRLTVL.

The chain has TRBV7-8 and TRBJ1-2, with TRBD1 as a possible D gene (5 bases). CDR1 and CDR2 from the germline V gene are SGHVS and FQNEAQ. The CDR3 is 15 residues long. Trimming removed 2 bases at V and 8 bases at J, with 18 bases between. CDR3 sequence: CASSLSGGELRGYTF. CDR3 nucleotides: TGTGCCAGCAGCTTATCCGGGGGGGAGTTGCGAGGCTACACCTTC.

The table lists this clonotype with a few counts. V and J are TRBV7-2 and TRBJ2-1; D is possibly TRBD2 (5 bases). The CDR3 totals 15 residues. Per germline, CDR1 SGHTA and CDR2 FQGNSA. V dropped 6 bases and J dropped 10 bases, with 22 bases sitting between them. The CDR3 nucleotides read TGTGCCAGCAGGAATTCCGAGCGGTCCCGAGGGGAGCAGTTCTTC. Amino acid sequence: CASRNSERSRGEQFF.

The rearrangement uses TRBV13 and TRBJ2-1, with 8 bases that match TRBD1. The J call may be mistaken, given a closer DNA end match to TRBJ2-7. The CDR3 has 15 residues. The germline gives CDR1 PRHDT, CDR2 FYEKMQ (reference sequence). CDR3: CASSFDRGIYYEQYF. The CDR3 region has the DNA TGTGCCAGCAGCTTTGACAGGGGAATATATTACGAGCAGTACTTC.

In DNA form, the CDR3 reads TGTGCCAGCAGCCCCGGGACCGTACGACAAGAGACCCAGTACTTC. It is translated as CASSPGTVRQETQYF. The V gene is TRBV28, the J gene TRBJ2-5; D could derive from TRBD1 or TRBD2 (5 bases each). CDR1 is MDHEN, CDR2 SYDVKM, per germline. This CDR3 is built from 15 residues. Deletions cut 6 bases from V and 2 bases from J, with 16 bases between.

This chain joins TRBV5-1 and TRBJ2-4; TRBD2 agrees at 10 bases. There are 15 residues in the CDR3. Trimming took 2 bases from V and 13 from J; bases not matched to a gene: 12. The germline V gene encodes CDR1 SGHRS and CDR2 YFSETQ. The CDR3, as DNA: TGCGCCAGCAGCTTCAGCGGGGGGGACGGCTGTGGGCAGTACTTC. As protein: CASSFSGGDGCGQYF.